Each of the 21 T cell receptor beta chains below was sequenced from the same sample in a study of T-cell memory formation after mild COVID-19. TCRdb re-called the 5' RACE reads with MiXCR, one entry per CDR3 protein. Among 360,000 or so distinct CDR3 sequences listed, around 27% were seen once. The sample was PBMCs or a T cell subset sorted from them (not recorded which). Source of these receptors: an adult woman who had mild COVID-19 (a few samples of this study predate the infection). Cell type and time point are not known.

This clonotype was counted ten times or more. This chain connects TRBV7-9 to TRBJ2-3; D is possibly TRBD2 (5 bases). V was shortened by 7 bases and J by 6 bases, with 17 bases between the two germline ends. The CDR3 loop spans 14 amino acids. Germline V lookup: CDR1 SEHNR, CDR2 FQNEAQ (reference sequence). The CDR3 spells CASIEHTSRDTQYF. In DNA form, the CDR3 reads TGTGCCAGCATCGAACATACTAGTCGCGATACGCAGTATTTT.

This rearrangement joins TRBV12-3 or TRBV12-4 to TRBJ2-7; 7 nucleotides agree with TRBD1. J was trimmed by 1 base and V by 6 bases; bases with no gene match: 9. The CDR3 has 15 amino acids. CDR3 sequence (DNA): TGTGCCAGCAGCCCGGGACAGTTACTGTCCTACGAGCAGTACTTC. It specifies CASSPGQLLSYEQYF.

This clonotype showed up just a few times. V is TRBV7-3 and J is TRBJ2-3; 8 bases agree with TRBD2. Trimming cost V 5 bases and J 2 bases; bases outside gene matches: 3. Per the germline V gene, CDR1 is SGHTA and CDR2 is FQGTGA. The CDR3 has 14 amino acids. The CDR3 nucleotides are TGTGCCAGCAGCAGGACTAGCCTCACAGATACGCAGTATTTT. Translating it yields CASSRTSLTDTQYF.

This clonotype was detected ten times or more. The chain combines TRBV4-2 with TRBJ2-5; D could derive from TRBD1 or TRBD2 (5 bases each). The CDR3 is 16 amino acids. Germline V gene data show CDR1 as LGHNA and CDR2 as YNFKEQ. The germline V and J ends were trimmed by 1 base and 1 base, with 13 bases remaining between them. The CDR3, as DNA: TGTGCCAGCAGCCAAGGGGGCGGGCGGGTCCAAGAGACCCAGTACTTC. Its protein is CASSQGGGRVQETQYF.

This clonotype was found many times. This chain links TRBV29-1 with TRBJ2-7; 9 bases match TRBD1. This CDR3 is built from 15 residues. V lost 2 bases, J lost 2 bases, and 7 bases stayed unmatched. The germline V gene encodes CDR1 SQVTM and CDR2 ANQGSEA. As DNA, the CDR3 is TGCAGCGTTGAAACGGGACAGGGTTCCCCCTACGAGCAGTACTTC. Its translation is CSVETGQGSPYEQYF.

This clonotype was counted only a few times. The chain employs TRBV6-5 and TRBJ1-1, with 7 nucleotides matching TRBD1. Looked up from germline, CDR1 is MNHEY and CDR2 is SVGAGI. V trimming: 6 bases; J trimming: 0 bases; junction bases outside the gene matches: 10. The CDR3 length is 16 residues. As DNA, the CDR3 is TGTGCCAGCAGCCCGACAGGGAGAGGGGTGAACACTGAAGCTTTCTTT. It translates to CASSPTGRGVNTEAFF.

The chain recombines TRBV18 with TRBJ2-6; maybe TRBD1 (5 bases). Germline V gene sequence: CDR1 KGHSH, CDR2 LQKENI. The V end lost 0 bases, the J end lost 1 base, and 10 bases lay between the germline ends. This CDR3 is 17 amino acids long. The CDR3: CASSPPGRASGANVLTF. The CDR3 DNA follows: TGTGCCAGCTCACCACCGGGCAGGGCATCTGGGGCCAACGTCCTGACTTTC.

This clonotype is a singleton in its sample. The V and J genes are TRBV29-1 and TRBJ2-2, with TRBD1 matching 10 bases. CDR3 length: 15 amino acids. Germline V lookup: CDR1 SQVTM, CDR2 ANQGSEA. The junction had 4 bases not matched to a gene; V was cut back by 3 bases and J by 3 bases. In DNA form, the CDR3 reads TGCAGCGTTGAGGGGACAGGGGCCGACACCGGGGAGCTGTTTTTT. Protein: CSVEGTGADTGELFF.

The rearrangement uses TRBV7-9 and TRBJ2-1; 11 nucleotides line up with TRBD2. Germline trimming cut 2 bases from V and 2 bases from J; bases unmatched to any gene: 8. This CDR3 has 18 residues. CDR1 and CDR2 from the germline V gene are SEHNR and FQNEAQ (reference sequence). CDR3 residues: CASSLTSGGVVTYNEQFF. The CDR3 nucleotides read TGTGCCAGCAGCTTAACTAGCGGGGGAGTCGTGACCTACAATGAGCAGTTCTTC.

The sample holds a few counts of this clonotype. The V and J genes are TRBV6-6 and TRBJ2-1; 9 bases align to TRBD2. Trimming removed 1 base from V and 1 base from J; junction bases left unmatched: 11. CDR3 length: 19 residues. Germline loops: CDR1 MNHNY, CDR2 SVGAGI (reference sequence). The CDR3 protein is CASSYYAREGPRSYNEQFF. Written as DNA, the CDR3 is TGTGCCAGCAGTTACTATGCGCGGGAGGGCCCGAGATCCTACAATGAGCAGTTCTTC.

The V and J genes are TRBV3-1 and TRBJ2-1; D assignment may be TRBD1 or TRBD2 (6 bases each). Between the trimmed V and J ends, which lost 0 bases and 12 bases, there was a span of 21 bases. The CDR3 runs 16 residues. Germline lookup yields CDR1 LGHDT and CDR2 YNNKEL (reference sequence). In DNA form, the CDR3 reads TGTGCCAGCAGCCAAGATTTCGATCTTGGGGGGCTTGCGCAGTTCTTC. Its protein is CASSQDFDLGGLAQFF.

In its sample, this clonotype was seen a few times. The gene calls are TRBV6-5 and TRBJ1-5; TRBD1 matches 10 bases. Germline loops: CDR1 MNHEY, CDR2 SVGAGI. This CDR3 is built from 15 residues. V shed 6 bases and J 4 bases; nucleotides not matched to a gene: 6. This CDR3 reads CASSRDRGGNQPQHF. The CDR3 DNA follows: TGTGCCAGCAGCAGGGACAGGGGAGGGAATCAGCCCCAGCATTTT.

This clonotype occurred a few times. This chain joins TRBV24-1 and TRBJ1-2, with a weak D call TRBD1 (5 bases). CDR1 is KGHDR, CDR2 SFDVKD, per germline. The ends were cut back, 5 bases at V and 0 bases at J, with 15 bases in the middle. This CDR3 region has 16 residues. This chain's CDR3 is CATSGGTDRANYGYTF. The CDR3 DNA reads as TGTGCCACCAGTGGAGGGACCGATCGCGCTAACTATGGCTACACCTTC.

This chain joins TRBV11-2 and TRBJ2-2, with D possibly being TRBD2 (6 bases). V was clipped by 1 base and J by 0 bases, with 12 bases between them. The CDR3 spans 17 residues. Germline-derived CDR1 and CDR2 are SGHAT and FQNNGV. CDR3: CASSLGTAGSNTGELFF. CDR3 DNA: TGTGCCAGCAGCTTAGGGACTGCGGGATCGAACACCGGGGAGCTGTTTTTT. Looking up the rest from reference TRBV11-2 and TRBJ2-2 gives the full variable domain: EAGVAQSPRYKIIEKRQSVAFWCNPISGHATLYWYQQILGQGPKLLIQFQNNGVVDDSQLPKDRFSAERLKGVDSTLKIQPAKLEDSAVYLCASSLGTAGSNTGELFFGEGSRLTVL.

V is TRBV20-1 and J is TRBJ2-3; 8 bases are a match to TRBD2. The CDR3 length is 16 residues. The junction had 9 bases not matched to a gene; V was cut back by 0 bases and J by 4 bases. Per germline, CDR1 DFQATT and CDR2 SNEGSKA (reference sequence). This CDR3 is CSARDPERGIADTQYF. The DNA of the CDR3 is TGCAGTGCTAGAGATCCCGAGCGGGGGATCGCAGATACGCAGTATTTT.

CDR3: CASSQVSYSTDTQYF. The CDR3 bases are TGCGCCAGCAGCCAAGTTAGTTATAGCACAGATACGCAGTATTTT. The genes are TRBV4-3 and TRBJ2-3, with D hard to call. The germline gives CDR1 LGHNA, CDR2 YSLEER. Trimming removed 1 base from V and 0 bases from J, with 8 bases in between. This CDR3 has 15 amino acids.

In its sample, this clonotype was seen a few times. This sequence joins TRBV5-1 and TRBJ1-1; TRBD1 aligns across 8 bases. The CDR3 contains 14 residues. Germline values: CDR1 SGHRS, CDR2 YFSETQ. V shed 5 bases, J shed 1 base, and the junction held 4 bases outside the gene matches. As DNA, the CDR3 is TGCGCCAGCAGAGCCGGGACAGGGAACACTGAAGCTTTCTTT. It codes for CASRAGTGNTEAFF.

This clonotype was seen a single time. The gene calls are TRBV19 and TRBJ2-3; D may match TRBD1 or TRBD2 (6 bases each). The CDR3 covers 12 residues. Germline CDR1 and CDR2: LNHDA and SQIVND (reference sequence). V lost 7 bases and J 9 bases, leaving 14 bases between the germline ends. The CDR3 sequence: CASNTGAQTQYF. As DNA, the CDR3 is TGTGCCAGTAACACGGGGGCGCAAACGCAGTATTTT.

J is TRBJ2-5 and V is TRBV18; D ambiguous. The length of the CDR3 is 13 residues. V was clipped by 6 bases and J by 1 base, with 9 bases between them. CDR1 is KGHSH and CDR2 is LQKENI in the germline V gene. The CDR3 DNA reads TGTGCCAGCTCCCATTGGGGCCAAGAGACCCAGTACTTC. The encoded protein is CASSHWGQETQYF.

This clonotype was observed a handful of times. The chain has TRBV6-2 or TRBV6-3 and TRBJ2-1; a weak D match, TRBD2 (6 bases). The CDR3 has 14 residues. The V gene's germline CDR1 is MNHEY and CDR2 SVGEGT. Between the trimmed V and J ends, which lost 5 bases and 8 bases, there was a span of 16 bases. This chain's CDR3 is CASSRTTSYYEQFF. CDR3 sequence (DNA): TGTGCCAGCAGTCGGACTACATCCTATTATGAGCAGTTCTTC.

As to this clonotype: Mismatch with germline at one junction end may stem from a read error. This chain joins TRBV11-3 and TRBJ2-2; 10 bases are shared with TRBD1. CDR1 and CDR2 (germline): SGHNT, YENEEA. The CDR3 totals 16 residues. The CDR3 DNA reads TGTGCCAGCAGCTTAGGGGACAGGGGTAACACCGGGGAGATGTTTTTT. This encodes CASSLGDRGNTGEMFF.